A single sample is the source of the 24 T cell receptor beta chains below, sequenced in a study of CD8 T cells in ankylosing spondylitis. TCRdb reprocessed the 5' RACE reads with MiXCR, giving one entry per CDR3 protein. The profile shows around 230,000 distinct CDR3 sequences, 8.2% of them singletons. The sample was blood, either unsorted or a sorted T cell fraction (not recorded which). The receptors come from a female donor with ankylosing spondylitis or in good health (not recorded which).

This clonotype was seen at least ten times. The chain employs TRBV20-1 and TRBJ2-5; D could derive from TRBD1 or TRBD2 (8 bases each). V was clipped by 6 bases and J by 5 bases, with 22 bases between them. Per the germline V gene, CDR1 is DFQATT and CDR2 is SNEGSKA (reference sequence). This CDR3 spans 15 amino acids. Here the CDR3 DNA reads TGCAGTGCCCCGGGGGGGCAGGGGGCTTGGGAGACCCAGTACTTC. Its protein is CSAPGGQGAWETQYF.

This clonotype appeared many times. This sequence joins TRBV12-3 or TRBV12-4 and TRBJ2-7; D is perhaps TRBD1 or TRBD2 (5 bases each). CDR3 length: 14 amino acids. V was trimmed by 7 bases and J by 1 base, leaving 14 bases between them. For the CDR3, the DNA is TGTGCCAGCACCCCCGGGACGGCTTCCTACGAGCAGTACTTC. The encoded protein is CASTPGTASYEQYF.

In this sample, this clonotype turned up many times. The chain has TRBV9 and TRBJ1-2, with unresolved D. From germline, CDR1 is SGDLS and CDR2 YYNGEE. CDR3 length: 14 residues. With 0 bases removed from V and 7 bases from J, the gap between germline ends came to 13 bases. The CDR3 nucleotides read TGTGCCAGCAGCGTAGATACCCTTATGGGTGGCTACACCTTC. This gives the protein CASSVDTLMGGYTF.

This clonotype was seen many times. The chain recombines TRBV6-1 with TRBJ2-1; no clear D gene. With 5 bases removed from V and 2 bases from J, the gap between germline ends came to 10 bases. CDR3 length: 14 residues. CDR1 is MNHNS, CDR2 SASEGT, per germline. The CDR3 coding sequence is TGTGCCAGCAGTCCGGGCCCCACCTACAATGAGCAGTTCTTC. It specifies CASSPGPTYNEQFF.

The table lists this clonotype with many counts. The V call is TRBV30, the J call TRBJ2-1; TRBD2 matches 7 bases. The germline CDR1 and CDR2 sequences are GTSNPN and SVGIG (reference sequence). This CDR3 has 15 amino acids. V gave up 4 bases and J gave up 0 bases; unmatched junction bases: 6. CDR3 protein: CAWKTGGFSYNEQFF. In DNA, the CDR3 is TGTGCCTGGAAAACGGGAGGATTCTCCTACAATGAGCAGTTCTTC.

This clonotype was counted only a few times. The J gene is TRBJ1-2, the V gene TRBV11-1; no definite D call. This CDR3 is built from 19 residues. Germline loops: CDR1 SGHAT, CDR2 FQDESV (reference sequence). The V end lost 4 bases, the J end lost 0 bases, and 24 bases lay between the germline ends. The DNA for the CDR3 is TGTGCCAGCAGCTCAATTCCATTTTTTGGGCAGGAAGCTAACTATGGCTACACCTTC. Translation: CASSSIPFFGQEANYGYTF. Full variable domain (missing parts from reference TRBV11-1 and TRBJ1-2): EAEVAQSPRYKITEKSQAVAFWCDPISGHATLYWYRQILGQGPELLVQFQDESVVDDSQLPKDRFSAERLKGVDSTLKIQPAELGDSAMYLCASSSIPFFGQEANYGYTFGSGTRLTVV.

This clonotype has at least ten counts. The chain combines TRBV7-2 with TRBJ2-7, with D hard to call. The CDR3 has 15 residues. V was trimmed by 0 bases and J by 0 bases, leaving 9 bases between them. Germline lookup yields CDR1 SGHTA and CDR2 FQGNSA. The CDR3 sequence: CASSLAGRSSYEQYF. The CDR3 region has the DNA TGTGCCAGCAGCTTAGCGGGCCGAAGCTCCTACGAGCAGTACTTC.

This clonotype was picked up many times. The chain recombines TRBV5-5 with TRBJ2-3; 7 bases agree with TRBD1. Germline lookup yields CDR1 SGHKS and CDR2 YYEKEE (reference sequence). The CDR3 covers 16 residues. The V segment lost 0 bases and the J segment 4 bases; nucleotides outside the gene matches: 8. For the CDR3, the DNA is TGTGCCAGCAGCTTGGCCCCAGACAGGGTCGCAGATACGCAGTATTTT. Translation: CASSLAPDRVADTQYF.

Notes on this clonotype: This sequence may be a read error, since a much larger clone differs from it by one base. The V gene is TRBV18, the J gene TRBJ1-1; TRBD1 matches 9 bases. The CDR3 loop spans 17 amino acids. Germline V gene lookup returns CDR1 KGHSH and CDR2 LQKENI. The CDR3: CTSSPAGQGQRGTEAFF. The CDR3 coding sequence is TGTACCAGCTCACCGGCGGGACAGGGACAGCGTGGCACTGAAGCTTTCTTT.

This clonotype was counted at least ten times. This chain joins TRBV15 and TRBJ2-5; D is unresolved. This CDR3 is built from 15 residues. Trimming shortened V by 0 bases and J by 1 base, and 9 bases separated the two germline ends. The germline CDR1 and CDR2 sequences are LNHNV and YYDKDF (reference sequence). This chain's CDR3 is CATSRDNKGQETQYF. In DNA form, the CDR3 reads TGTGCCACCAGCAGAGATAACAAGGGCCAAGAGACCCAGTACTTC. The whole variable domain, remainder taken from reference TRBV15 and TRBJ2-5, is DAMVIQNPRYQVTQFGKPVTLSCSQTLNHNVMYWYQQKSSQAPKLLFHYYDKDFNNEADTPDNFQSRRPNTSFCFLDIRSPGLGDTAMYLCATSRDNKGQETQYFGPGTRLLVL.

This clonotype was recorded many times. The chain couples TRBV20-1 to TRBJ2-4; D unresolved. The V gene lost 6 bases and the J gene lost 0 bases, with 21 bases spanning the gap. CDR3 length: 17 amino acids. Germline CDR1 DFQATT, CDR2 SNEGSKA (reference sequence). In nucleotides, the CDR3 is TGCAGTGCGAAGAACGAGGCAGAGCCTATAGCCAAAAACATTCAGTACTTC. Amino acids: CSAKNEAEPIAKNIQYF.

This clonotype was detected only a few times. This chain links TRBV7-8 with TRBJ2-7, with D possibly matching TRBD1 (6 bases). CDR3 size: 13 residues. Germline loops: CDR1 SGHVS, CDR2 FQNEAQ. The ends were cut back, 3 bases at V and 3 bases at J, with 9 bases in the middle. CDR3 protein: CASSFPTGYEQYF. The CDR3 coding sequence is TGTGCCAGCAGCTTTCCGACAGGCTACGAGCAGTACTTC.

This clonotype has at least ten counts. The genes are TRBV20-1 and TRBJ2-7; 10 nucleotides line up with TRBD2. Germline CDR1 is DFQATT and CDR2 is SNEGSKA (reference sequence). This CDR3 is 18 amino acids long. V lost 0 bases, J lost 2 bases, and 13 bases stayed unmatched. As DNA, the CDR3 is TGCAGTGCTAGAGATCAGATCCCTAGCGGGAGAACTCCCTACGAGCAGTACTTC. Residues: CSARDQIPSGRTPYEQYF.

This clonotype was detected many times. The gene calls are TRBV9 and TRBJ2-3; either TRBD1 or TRBD2 may fit D (5 bases each). This CDR3 has 14 amino acids. Trimming cost V 10 bases and J 1 base, with 16 bases left between them. Germline V gives CDR1 SGDLS, CDR2 YYNGEE. The CDR3 sequence: CASRGSGRTDTQYF. The CDR3 DNA is TGTGCCTCTCGGGGTTCAGGGCGCACAGATACGCAGTATTTT.

A few counts support this clonotype. This rearrangement joins TRBV5-1 to TRBJ2-2; D tentatively fits TRBD1 or TRBD2 (5 bases each). The CDR3 loop spans 16 amino acids. Trimming removed 4 bases from V and 2 bases from J, with 15 bases in between. Per the germline V gene, CDR1 is SGHRS and CDR2 is YFSETQ. This CDR3 is CASSPAGTLNTGELFF. The DNA for the CDR3 is TGCGCCAGCAGCCCCGCCGGGACCCTTAACACCGGGGAGCTGTTTTTT.

This clonotype was observed many times. The chain has TRBV12-3 or TRBV12-4 and TRBJ2-7; a possible D gene is TRBD1 (5 bases). The CDR3 consists of 13 residues. With 7 bases removed from V and 1 base from J, the gap between germline ends came to 11 bases. In nucleotides, the CDR3 is TGTGCCAGCACCAGACAGAGTTCCTACGAGCAGTACTTC. This encodes CASTRQSSYEQYF.

This CDR3 is CASSLARSNGYTF. The CDR3 DNA reads TGTGCCAGCAGCTTAGCCAGGTCGAATGGCTACACCTTC. The rearrangement joins TRBV7-2 to TRBJ1-2; no clear D. The CDR3 is made up of 13 amino acids. Deletions cut 0 bases from V and 6 bases from J, with 8 bases between. Germline V gives CDR1 SGHTA, CDR2 FQGNSA.

This clonotype has only a few counts. The chain combines TRBV18 with TRBJ2-1, with 13 positions matching TRBD2. V gave up 5 bases and J gave up 6 bases; unmatched junction bases: 4. Germline V gene data show CDR1 as KGHSH and CDR2 as LQKENI. The CDR3 has 15 amino acids. The CDR3 DNA sequence: TGTGCCAGCTCAGAGGGACTAGCGGGGATCAATGAGCAGTTCTTC. Translation: CASSEGLAGINEQFF.

This clonotype came up many times. This chain links TRBV3-1 with TRBJ1-5, with a weak D call TRBD1 (5 bases). V lost 1 base and J lost 3, with 7 bases in between. The CDR3 loop spans 14 amino acids. The germline CDR1 and CDR2 sequences are LGHDT and YNNKEL (reference sequence). The CDR3: CASSQGGYNQPQHF. In DNA, the CDR3 is TGTGCCAGCAGCCAAGGGGGCTACAATCAGCCCCAGCATTTT.

The table lists this clonotype with many counts. CDR3 sequence: CATSDGTSGAGGETQYF. In nucleotides, the CDR3 is TGTGCCACCAGTGATGGGACTAGCGGGGCCGGGGGAGAGACCCAGTACTTC. The chain combines TRBV24-1 with TRBJ2-5, with 13 bases lining up with TRBD2. V trimming: 3 bases; J trimming: 4 bases; junction bases outside the gene matches: 7. The CDR3 sequence is 17 residues long. Germline CDR1 reads KGHDR; CDR2 reads SFDVKD.

This clonotype has ten or more counts. The CDR3 sequence is CASSQDLGLAGALRRDTQYF. The CDR3 DNA reads TGCGCCAGCAGCCAAGATCTGGGACTAGCGGGAGCACTGCGGAGAGATACGCAGTATTTT. The rearrangement links TRBV4-3 to TRBJ2-3; 14 bases fit TRBD2. J gave up 5 bases and V 0 bases, and 13 bases lay outside the gene matches. The germline V gene encodes CDR1 LGHNA and CDR2 YSLEER. This CDR3 comprises 20 residues.

The table lists this clonotype with a few counts. The chain combines TRBV4-2 with TRBJ2-7; the D gene is possibly TRBD2 (6 bases). The CDR3 totals 15 residues. The V and J ends lost 4 bases and 2 bases respectively, with 15 bases between them. CDR1 and CDR2 from the germline V gene are LGHNA and YNFKEQ. CDR3: CASSPFGGQTYEQYF. In DNA, the CDR3 is TGTGCCAGCAGCCCTTTCGGGGGTCAAACCTACGAGCAGTACTTC.

This chain joins TRBV24-1 and TRBJ2-1, with D perhaps given as TRBD1 or TRBD2 (5 bases each). This CDR3 contains 19 residues. Per germline, CDR1 KGHDR and CDR2 SFDVKD. V dropped 4 bases and J dropped 0 bases, with 21 bases sitting between them. The CDR3 loop reads CATSDPRDPEGSSYNEQFF. CDR3 sequence (DNA): TGTGCCACCAGTGACCCTAGGGACCCAGAAGGGAGCTCCTACAATGAGCAGTTCTTC.

This clonotype was recorded many times. The V gene is TRBV9, the J gene TRBJ1-2, with a weak D call TRBD1 (5 bases). Trimming pared 2 bases from V and 8 bases from J, leaving 13 bases between. Germline lookup yields CDR1 SGDLS and CDR2 YYNGEE. This CDR3 comprises 13 residues. In DNA form, the CDR3 reads TGTGCCAGCAGCGTGGGAGGGGAGTGGGGCTACACCTTC. Translation: CASSVGGEWGYTF.